Presented here are 28 T cell receptor beta chains from one specimen sequenced in a study of identical twins. TCRdb re-called the 5' RACE reads with MiXCR, one entry per CDR3 protein. Altogether approximately 260,000 distinct CDR3 sequences are present, roughly 8.7% being singletons, with the ten largest covering less than 4%. These records were also assigned to another study, of yellow fever vaccine responses in identical twins.

The sample comprised CD8+ T cells sorted from blood. These receptors all come from a woman aged 18-29 years in good health.

This clonotype was seen at least ten times. The chain links TRBV7-2 to TRBJ2-7; no definite D call. The CDR3 length is 14 residues. Between the trimmed V and J ends, which lost 1 base and 3 bases, there was a span of 10 bases. Germline CDR1 reads SGHTA; CDR2 reads FQGNSA. CDR3 DNA: TGTGCCAGCAGCTTAGGCAGGTTAGGCTACGAGCAGTACTTC. Translation gives CASSLGRLGYEQYF.

This clonotype was found a few times. The chain recombines TRBV27 with TRBJ1-2; 9 nucleotides match TRBD1. With V trimmed by 8 bases and J by 6 bases, 1 base remained unmatched. The CDR3 totals 11 residues. Germline CDR1 reads MNHEY; CDR2 reads SMNVEV (reference sequence). In nucleotides, the CDR3 is TGTGCCAGCCGGACAGGGGATGGCTACACCTTC. Protein product: CASRTGDGYTF.

This clonotype was counted many times. The chain recombines TRBV12-3 or TRBV12-4 with TRBJ2-1; 12 nucleotides agree with TRBD2. Trimming took 6 bases from V and 6 from J; bases not matched to a gene: 9. There are 16 residues in the CDR3. The CDR3 spells CASRETGTSGSNEQFF. The CDR3 nucleotides are TGTGCCAGCAGGGAGACCGGGACTAGCGGGTCCAATGAGCAGTTCTTC.

The chain employs TRBV9 and TRBJ2-7, with TRBD2 identical over 7 bases. Unmatched junction bases numbered 6, after V lost 3 bases and J lost 0 bases. This CDR3 is built from 15 residues. The V gene's germline CDR1 is SGDLS and CDR2 YYNGEE. CDR3 protein: CASSGSRGNSYEQYF. DNA of the CDR3: TGTGCCAGCAGCGGTTCGCGGGGGAACTCCTACGAGCAGTACTTC.

The table lists this clonotype with a few counts. This chain links TRBV29-1 with TRBJ1-2; no firm D call. Trimming left V 7 bases short and J 6 bases short, with 21 bases between. Germline loops: CDR1 SQVTM, CDR2 ANQGSEA. The CDR3 totals 14 residues. The CDR3 DNA reads TGCAGCGCCCTGGCGCCTCCCCAGGAGGATGGCTACACCTTC. Translating it yields CSALAPPQEDGYTF.

This clonotype was seen many times. V gene TRBV6-5 combines with J gene TRBJ2-1; TRBD1 or TRBD2 may be the D gene (5 bases each). The germline V gene has CDR1 MNHEY and CDR2 SVGAGI. The CDR3 is 15 residues long. Trimming took 4 bases from V and 4 from J, leaving 14 bases between them. CDR3: CASSLGPPLYNEQFF. The CDR3 DNA sequence: TGTGCCAGCAGTTTGGGACCACCACTTTACAATGAGCAGTTCTTC.

The sample holds a few counts of this clonotype. The chain uses TRBV7-9 and TRBJ1-5, with D unclear. CDR3 length: 16 residues. The germline V gene encodes CDR1 SEHNR and CDR2 FQNEAQ (reference sequence). V was cut by 3 bases and J by 0 bases, with 12 bases left in between. The CDR3 DNA is TGTGCCAGCAGCTTTTCCTGGGCGGATAGCAATCAGCCCCAGCATTTT. The encoded protein is CASSFSWADSNQPQHF.

In its sample, this clonotype was seen a few times. Being one base from a much bigger clone, this may be a read error. This chain links TRBV7-9 with TRBJ2-2; D unresolved. The CDR3 sequence is 13 residues long. V was trimmed by 6 bases and J by 0 bases, leaving 5 bases between them. Germline V CDR1 and CDR2: SEHNR, FQNEAQ (reference sequence). CDR3 DNA: TGTGCCAGCAGTGAGTCGAACACCGGGGAGCTGTTTTTT. Its translation is CASSESNTGELFF.

This clonotype was seen many times. The chain uses TRBV20-1 and TRBJ2-7, with 7 bases aligning to TRBD1. V was pared by 1 base and J by 0 bases, with 3 bases of the junction left unmatched. Germline V gene lookup returns CDR1 DFQATT and CDR2 SNEGSKA (reference sequence). The CDR3 is 14 residues long. The CDR3 bases are TGCAGTGCTAGAGTATGGGACAGCTCCTACGAGCAGTACTTC. It yields the protein CSARVWDSSYEQYF.

The chain combines TRBV20-1 with TRBJ1-2; the match to TRBD1 covers 10 bases. The V gene end was trimmed by 0 bases and the J gene end by 3 bases; junction bases not matched to a gene: 4. The germline V gene encodes CDR1 DFQATT and CDR2 SNEGSKA (reference sequence). The length of the CDR3 is 15 residues. CDR3 sequence reads: CSAREGDRGDYGYTF. The CDR3 bases are TGCAGTGCTAGAGAAGGGGACAGGGGAGACTATGGCTACACCTTC.

The chain couples TRBV11-2 to TRBJ2-2, with a weak D call TRBD1 (6 bases). The V gene's germline CDR1 is SGHAT and CDR2 FQNNGV. The ends were cut back, 7 bases at V and 6 bases at J, with 9 bases in the middle. The CDR3 is 12 residues long. The CDR3, as DNA: TGTGCCAGCATCCAGGGGCCCGGGGAGCTGTTTTTT. Amino acid sequence: CASIQGPGELFF.

The table lists this clonotype with many counts. The chain is built from TRBV20-1 and TRBJ2-5; 9 positions agree with TRBD2. The CDR3 length is 14 residues. Germline V gene sequence: CDR1 DFQATT, CDR2 SNEGSKA (reference sequence). Trimming at V came to 6 bases and at J to 5 bases, leaving 10 bases not matched to a gene. This chain's CDR3 is CSADPQREAETQYF. The CDR3 coding sequence is TGCAGTGCGGACCCCCAGCGGGAGGCGGAGACCCAGTACTTC.

The V and J genes are TRBV4-1 and TRBJ2-1; 7 bases align to TRBD2. Germline assignment: CDR1 MGHRA and CDR2 YSYEKL. The length of the CDR3 is 16 residues. Trimming took 0 bases from V and 10 from J; bases not matched to a gene: 12. In DNA form, the CDR3 reads TGCGCCAGCAGCCAAGAGCCAGCGGGGACCCCCGGAGAGCAGTTCTTC. Its translation: CASSQEPAGTPGEQFF.

This clonotype showed up many times. The chain combines TRBV12-3 or TRBV12-4 with TRBJ2-3; D tentatively fits TRBD1 or TRBD2 (5 bases each). The CDR3 covers 14 residues. The ends were cut back, 3 bases at V and 4 bases at J, with 11 bases in the middle. CDR3 DNA sequence: TGTGCCAGCAGTTTGCCAGAGGGACCAGATACGCAGTATTTT. Encoded protein: CASSLPEGPDTQYF.

This clonotype has more than one count but fewer than ten. This chain joins TRBV4-2 and TRBJ2-7; 12 bases line up with TRBD2. Trimming removed 0 bases from V and 7 bases from J; junction bases left unmatched: 13. This CDR3 has 18 residues. Germline V lookup: CDR1 LGHNA, CDR2 YNFKEQ. The CDR3 loop reads CASSQDLGLAGNTGEQYF. As DNA, the CDR3 is TGTGCCAGCAGCCAAGATCTAGGACTAGCGGGGAATACGGGAGAGCAGTACTTC.

The rearrangement links TRBV27 to TRBJ2-7; D perhaps matches TRBD2 (7 bases). CDR3 length: 14 amino acids. CDR1 is MNHEY, CDR2 SMNVEV, per germline (reference sequence). Trimming took 2 bases from V and 3 from J, leaving 11 bases between them. The CDR3 coding sequence is TGTGCCAGCAGTTTAAGAGGGGGGGACTACGAGCAGTACTTC. This translates into CASSLRGGDYEQYF.

Ten or more counts support this clonotype. V and J are TRBV18 and TRBJ2-7; 7 bases fit TRBD2. The CDR3 length is 14 residues. The germline V gene encodes CDR1 KGHSH and CDR2 LQKENI. Trimming cost V 2 bases and J 3 bases; bases outside gene matches: 4. The CDR3 reads CASSPGRERYEQYF. CDR3 DNA sequence: TGTGCCAGCTCACCAGGGAGGGAACGCTACGAGCAGTACTTC.

The rearrangement joins TRBV4-1 to TRBJ2-7; 11 positions agree with TRBD1. The CDR3 has 16 residues. Losses at the gene ends were 2 bases for V and 3 bases for J; bases not matched to a gene: 6. Germline CDR1 MGHRA, CDR2 YSYEKL. Here the CDR3 reads CASSQLSGTGGYEQYF. CDR3 coding DNA: TGCGCCAGCAGCCAACTTTCCGGGACAGGGGGCTACGAGCAGTACTTC.

The J gene is TRBJ2-1, the V gene TRBV11-2; TRBD1 might be the D (7 bases). The germline V gene encodes CDR1 SGHAT and CDR2 FQNNGV. Trimming left V 5 bases short and J 10 bases short, with 15 bases between. CDR3 size: 13 residues. The CDR3 nucleotides read TGTGCCAGCAGCCGGACCGCAGGGGGGGAGCAGTTCTTC. It translates to CASSRTAGGEQFF.

This clonotype was recorded many times. This rearrangement joins TRBV2 to TRBJ2-3; TRBD2 aligns across 12 bases. Germline V gene lookup returns CDR1 SNHLY and CDR2 FYNNEI. The length of the CDR3 is 19 residues. This CDR3 reads CTFSPPGLAGPKPTDTQYF. The CDR3 DNA reads as TGTACCTTCAGCCCTCCGGGACTAGCGGGCCCAAAGCCCACAGATACGCAGTATTTT.

This clonotype was recorded a few times. CDR3 in DNA: TGCGCCAGCAGCCAAGACCGGTGGCAGGCGAACACTGAAGCTTTCTTT. This translates into CASSQDRWQANTEAFF. V is TRBV4-3 and J is TRBJ1-1, with no clear D. Germline assignment: CDR1 LGHNA and CDR2 YSLEER. The CDR3 length is 16 residues. Trimming removed 0 bases from V and 1 base from J, with 12 bases in between.

This clonotype was picked up a small number of times. The genes are TRBV15 and TRBJ2-1; 9 nucleotides align to TRBD2. CDR1 LNHNV and CDR2 YYDKDF come from the germline V gene (reference sequence). V dropped 6 bases and J dropped 8; count of bases not matched to a gene: 8. CDR3 length equals 14 residues. For the CDR3, the DNA is TGTGCCACCAGAGAGCGGGAGGCAGTCGATGAGCAGTTCTTC. Its translation is CATREREAVDEQFF.

As for this clonotype: This may be a read error, as it is one base from a much larger clone. This chain links TRBV5-6 with TRBJ2-3; 7 bases agree with TRBD1. V gave up 4 bases and J gave up 6 bases; unmatched junction bases: 14. CDR1 and CDR2 (germline): SGHDT, YYEEEE. The CDR3 length is 16 residues. This CDR3 is CASSHRTGPTLDTQYF. CDR3 nucleotide sequence: TGTGCCAGCAGCCACCGGACAGGTCCTACCCTCGATACGCAGTATTTT.

This chain links TRBV5-6 with TRBJ2-6; D possibly corresponds to TRBD1 (7 bases). Germline CDR1 is SGHDT and CDR2 is YYEEEE. This CDR3 is 16 amino acids long. V was clipped by 4 bases and J by 0 bases, with 11 bases between them. The CDR3 coding sequence is TGTGCCAGCAGCCCAGGGGGACTCTCTGGGGCCAACGTCCTGACTTTC. This sequence encodes CASSPGGLSGANVLTF.

A word on this clonotype: Here the CDR3 omits its conserved ending phenylalanine or tryptophan, so a read error is the likely source. The chain has TRBV11-3 and TRBJ2-1; 7 bases line up with TRBD2. J gave up 5 bases and V 2 bases, and 6 bases lay outside the gene matches. Germline CDR1 is SGHNT and CDR2 is YENEEA. The CDR3 has 15 amino acids. The CDR3 DNA reads as TGTGCCAGCAGCTTAAGGCAGGGAGGGGACAATGAGCAGTTCTCC. Translated, it gives CASSLRQGGDNEQFS.

In its sample, this clonotype was seen a few times. For the CDR3, the DNA is TGCAGTGCTAGGGACCTAGAGGGACTGCCTATGAACACCGGGGAGCTGTTTTTT. Translated, it gives CSARDLEGLPMNTGELFF. The chain joins TRBV20-1 to TRBJ2-2; perhaps TRBD2 as D (6 bases). With 3 bases removed from V and 1 base from J, the gap between germline ends came to 21 bases. The germline CDR1 and CDR2 sequences are DFQATT and SNEGSKA (reference sequence). CDR3 size: 18 residues.

This clonotype was picked up a small number of times. This sequence joins TRBV27 and TRBJ1-2, with D possibly TRBD1 on 6 matching bases. This CDR3 region has 14 residues. Trimming took 6 bases from V and 4 from J, leaving 15 bases between them. Per germline, CDR1 MNHEY and CDR2 SMNVEV (reference sequence). The CDR3 nucleotides are TGTGCCAGCAGCCTACAGGGTCATGGCTATGGCTACACCTTC. This sequence encodes CASSLQGHGYGYTF.

This clonotype was detected a few times. V usage is TRBV2 and J usage is TRBJ2-2, with D maybe TRBD2 (6 bases). Per germline, CDR1 SNHLY and CDR2 FYNNEI. This CDR3 comprises 17 residues. Trimming removed 7 bases at V and 7 bases at J, with 25 bases between. The CDR3: CASTPGGEVRVIGELFF. The CDR3 DNA sequence: TGTGCCAGCACCCCAGGCGGGGAAGTTAGGGTCATCGGGGAGCTGTTTTTT.